These 17 T cell receptor beta chains originate from one sample sequenced in a study of blood T cells in healthy people across ages. PCR was performed a second time for roughly 6 to 12 cycles using a sample-barcoded 5' primer and a J-beta primer mix. TCRdb re-called the 5' RACE reads with MiXCR, one entry per CDR3 protein. The table lists about 1.8 million distinct CDR3 sequences, around 50% of them singletons. Sequenced: blood. These receptors originate from a woman in her thirties or forties in good health.

This clonotype was seen more than once but under ten times. The V gene is TRBV6-6, the J gene TRBJ2-3, with no clear D. Germline loops: CDR1 MNHNY, CDR2 SVGAGI (reference sequence). With 2 bases removed from V and 2 bases from J, the gap between germline ends came to 8 bases. The CDR3 is made up of 14 amino acids. The CDR3 nucleotides read TGTGCCAGCAGTTACAAGGGTGACACAGATACGCAGTATTTT. Encoded protein: CASSYKGDTDTQYF.

This clonotype came up a few times. The chain recombines TRBV10-3 with TRBJ2-7; D possibly matches TRBD1 or TRBD2 (6 bases each). The CDR3 has 15 amino acids. V was shortened by 6 bases and J by 0 bases, with 15 bases between the two germline ends. CDR1 ENHRY and CDR2 SYGVKD come from the germline V gene. Here the CDR3 reads CAISEGGLRSYEQYF. The DNA of the CDR3 is TGTGCCATCAGCGAAGGGGGGCTCCGCTCCTACGAGCAGTACTTC.

This clonotype came up a few times. This chain joins TRBV7-9 and TRBJ2-1; D not resolved. Germline CDR1 and CDR2: SEHNR and FQNEAQ (reference sequence). This CDR3 spans 14 amino acids. Trimming stripped 11 bases from V and 0 bases from J, with 14 bases between. The CDR3 DNA is TGTGCCCTACCCGCCCTGAGCTCCTACAATGAGCAGTTCTTC. Protein: CALPALSSYNEQFF.

Note on this clonotype: Mismatch with germline at one junction end may stem from a read error. The DNA of the CDR3 is TGTGCCAGCATGGGGACTCACAGGGAATCAAACTACGGGCAGTACTTC. This translates into CASMGTHRESNYGQYF. V and J are TRBV6-6 and TRBJ2-7; the D call may be TRBD1 or TRBD2 (6 bases each). From germline, CDR1 is MNHNY and CDR2 SVGAGI (reference sequence). This CDR3 is 16 amino acids long.

The rearrangement joins TRBV5-1 to TRBJ2-1; 11 positions agree with TRBD2. V lost 4 bases, J lost 9 bases, and 6 bases stayed unmatched. CDR1 is SGHRS and CDR2 is YFSETQ in the germline V gene. The length of the CDR3 is 14 residues. CDR3 protein: CASSPRLAGPEQFF. The CDR3 nucleotides read TGCGCCAGCAGCCCCAGACTAGCGGGGCCTGAGCAGTTCTTC.

This clonotype has a handful of counts. V gene TRBV6-2 or TRBV6-3 combines with J gene TRBJ2-6; 9 bases map to TRBD1. The ends lost 3 bases at V and 0 bases at J; junction bases unmatched: 12. Germline CDR1 MNHEY, CDR2 SVGEGT. The CDR3 totals 20 residues. In nucleotides, the CDR3 is TGTGCCAGCAGTTATCAGGGCCTGGGACAGGGAGGCTCTGGGGCCAACGTCCTGACTTTC. Translation gives CASSYQGLGQGGSGANVLTF.

V and J are TRBV7-9 and TRBJ2-7; D perhaps matches TRBD1 (5 bases). Trimming stripped 0 bases from V and 4 bases from J, with 16 bases between. Per germline, CDR1 SEHNR and CDR2 FQNEAQ (reference sequence). This CDR3 comprises 16 residues. The CDR3 DNA sequence: TGTGCCAGCAGCTTAGCCCCCCCGCAGGGTACGTACGAGCAGTACTTC. Translation gives CASSLAPPQGTYEQYF.

This clonotype was picked up a small number of times. The chain combines TRBV20-1 with TRBJ1-2; TRBD1 matches at 11 bases. CDR3 length: 14 amino acids. The trim removed 6 bases at V and 7 bases at J, leaving 10 bases unmatched. Germline V gene sequence: CDR1 DFQATT, CDR2 SNEGSKA (reference sequence). The CDR3 loop is CSAPGQGAKGGYTF. In DNA, the CDR3 is TGCAGTGCCCCTGGACAGGGGGCGAAGGGTGGCTACACCTTC.

The rearrangement links TRBV15 to TRBJ1-2; 9 nucleotides align to TRBD1. The CDR3 length is 16 residues. Germline loops: CDR1 LNHNV, CDR2 YYDKDF (reference sequence). The trim removed 5 bases at V and 0 bases at J, leaving 7 bases unmatched. The CDR3 nucleotides are TGTGCCACCAGCCCACCCGGACAGGGGTCTAACTATGGCTACACCTTC. The encoded protein is CATSPPGQGSNYGYTF.

This clonotype occurred a few times. V and J are TRBV14 and TRBJ1-2; D not resolved. CDR1 is SGHDN and CDR2 is FVKESK in the germline V gene. The V end was cut by 1 base, the J end by 0 bases, with 12 bases between. The CDR3 is made up of 16 amino acids. The CDR3 here is CASSQGYPRANYGYTF. The CDR3 nucleotides are TGTGCCAGCAGCCAAGGATATCCGAGAGCTAACTATGGCTACACCTTC.

The chain employs TRBV7-4 and TRBJ2-5, with D unclear. The CDR3 runs 18 residues. Between the trimmed V and J ends, which lost 5 bases and 7 bases, there was a span of 29 bases. Looked up from germline, CDR1 is SGHVT and CDR2 is SQSDAQ. The CDR3 sequence is CASSVVMNPGPEVGTQYF. The CDR3 bases are TGTGCCAGCAGCGTCGTAATGAACCCCGGCCCAGAGGTGGGGACCCAGTACTTC.

CDR3: CASQHGRNTGELFF. The CDR3 DNA reads as TGTGCCAGCCAGCACGGCAGGAACACCGGGGAGCTGTTTTTT. The V gene is TRBV6-1, the J gene TRBJ2-2; unclear D gene. Germline V lookup: CDR1 MNHNS, CDR2 SASEGT. Trimming removed 8 bases from V and 1 base from J, with 11 bases in between. The CDR3 contains 14 residues.

The table lists this clonotype with a few counts. V usage is TRBV7-3 and J usage is TRBJ2-1; 9 bases fit TRBD1. J gave up 6 bases and V 2 bases, and 8 bases lay outside the gene matches. The CDR3 is made up of 16 amino acids. Per germline, CDR1 SGHTA and CDR2 FQGTGA. This CDR3 reads CASSLFGGTGINEQFF. The CDR3 DNA reads TGTGCCAGCAGCTTATTCGGGGGGACAGGGATCAATGAGCAGTTCTTC.

This clonotype was detected a few times. The chain has TRBV27 and TRBJ1-2, with TRBD1 identical over 9 bases. Germline V gene data show CDR1 as MNHEY and CDR2 as SMNVEV (reference sequence). CDR3 size: 14 residues. Trimming cost V 8 bases and J 7 bases; bases outside gene matches: 11. CDR3 amino acids: CASGITVQGAGYTF. The DNA of the CDR3 is TGTGCCAGCGGCATAACGGTACAGGGGGCTGGCTACACCTTC.

This clonotype has a handful of counts. The chain links TRBV4-3 to TRBJ2-1; 9 nucleotides line up with TRBD2. Trimming took 5 bases from V and 5 from J; bases not matched to a gene: 4. CDR1 and CDR2 (germline): LGHNA, YSLEER. The CDR3 is made up of 14 amino acids. CDR3 region: CASSTLAGNNEQFF. CDR3 bases: TGCGCCAGCAGCACTCTAGCGGGGAACAATGAGCAGTTCTTC.

In this sample, this clonotype turned up a few times. The chain links TRBV9 to TRBJ2-7, with 8 bases identical to TRBD2. Per germline, CDR1 SGDLS and CDR2 YYNGEE. Trimming took 3 bases from V and 7 from J; bases not matched to a gene: 9. The CDR3 length is 14 residues. CDR3 nucleotide sequence: TGTGCCAGCAGCGAGTCCGGGGGGGCGAGGGAGCAGTACTTC. Translated: CASSESGGAREQYF.

This sequence joins TRBV20-1 and TRBJ1-2, with D maybe TRBD1 (6 bases). The V gene's germline CDR1 is DFQATT and CDR2 SNEGSKA (reference sequence). The CDR3 is made up of 14 amino acids. Trimming cost V 0 bases and J 2 bases, with 10 bases left between them. The DNA of the CDR3 is TGCAGTGCTAGAGATCAGGGGATGAACTATGGCTACACCTTC. This codes for CSARDQGMNYGYTF.